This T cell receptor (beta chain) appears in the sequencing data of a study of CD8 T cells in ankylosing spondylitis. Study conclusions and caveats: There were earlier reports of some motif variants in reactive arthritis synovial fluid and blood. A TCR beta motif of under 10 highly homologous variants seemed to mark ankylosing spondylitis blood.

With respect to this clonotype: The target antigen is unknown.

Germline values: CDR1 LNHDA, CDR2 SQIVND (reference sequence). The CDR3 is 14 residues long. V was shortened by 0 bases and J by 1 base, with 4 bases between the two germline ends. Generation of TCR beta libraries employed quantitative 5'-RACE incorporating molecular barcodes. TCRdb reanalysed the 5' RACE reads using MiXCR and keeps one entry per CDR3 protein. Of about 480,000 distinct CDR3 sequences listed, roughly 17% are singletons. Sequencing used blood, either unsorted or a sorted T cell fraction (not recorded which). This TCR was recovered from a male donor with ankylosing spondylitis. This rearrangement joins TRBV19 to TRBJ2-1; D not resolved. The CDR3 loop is CASSIDGSYNEQFF. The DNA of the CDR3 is TGTGCCAGTAGTATAGATGGGTCCTACAATGAGCAGTTCTTC.